This T cell receptor (beta chain) stems from a study of cytomegalovirus exposure and HLA in healthy donors. Whole-study findings and limits: Through in vitro validation, three CMV-associated chains were shown to be specific for CMV antigens. Diagnosis of cytomegalovirus status made by the classifier reportedly showed high specificity and sensitivity. The study listed roughly 160 cytomegalovirus-associated TCR beta chains.

Details on this clone: Its cognate antigen is unknown.

CDR1 is MNHEY and CDR2 is SMNVEV in the germline V gene (reference sequence). This CDR3 is 18 amino acids long. Trimming left V 5 bases short and J 3 bases short, with 26 bases between. Generated by immunoSEQ multiplex PCR, the TCRdb table keeps only in-frame clones and is missing some. The sample lists 95,000 to 150,000 clones, more than 75% occurring once. The sequence was obtained from a woman younger than 35 in good health and CMV-seropositive. The sequenced sample was PBMCs. The rearrangement joins TRBV27 to TRBJ2-7, with D maybe TRBD1 (5 bases). Written as DNA, the CDR3 is TGTGCCAGCAGTCTAAGGGGCAGGGTTGGGTCCTTGGGCTACGAGCAGTACTTC. Encoded protein: CASSLRGRVGSLGYEQYF.